Below, 17 T cell receptor beta chains from the same sample are listed, as sequenced in a study of CD8+ T cells in alopecia areata. Reverse transcription of extracted RNA yielded cDNA, which provided the sequencing template. Repertoires were generated with immunoSEQ multiplex PCR, while TCRdb's copy carries only in-frame clones and drops some. The sample lists under 350,000 clones, 58% occurring once. Treatment defined: oral pan-JAK inhibitor, 5-10 mg twice daily. The sample here was CD4+ T cells sorted from blood, taken at week 24, from a patient treated with tofacitinib. These receptors were taken from a human donor with alopecia areata.

CDR3 sequence: CSVESLREDTEAFF. In DNA, the CDR3 is TGCAGCGTTGAATCGCTCCGGGAGGACACTGAAGCTTTCTTT. This rearrangement joins TRBV29-1 to TRBJ1-1; D ambiguous. The CDR3 has 14 amino acids. Trimming took off 2 bases at V and 3 bases at J, with 13 bases between the two ends. The V gene's germline CDR1 is SQVTM and CDR2 ANQGSEA.

The V and J genes are TRBV4-2 and TRBJ1-1, with D possibly being TRBD1 (5 bases). The length of the CDR3 is 14 residues. Germline assignment: CDR1 LGHNA and CDR2 YNFKEQ. Trimming left V 7 bases short and J 4 bases short, with 16 bases between. The DNA for the CDR3 is TGTGCCAGCAACCGCCCGGGGGAAGGCACTGAAGCTTTCTTT. Amino acids: CASNRPGEGTEAFF.

This chain joins TRBV4-1 and TRBJ1-4; maybe TRBD1 (5 bases). Trimming removed 1 base at V and 5 bases at J, with 8 bases between. The CDR3 loop spans 14 amino acids. Germline CDR1 MGHRA, CDR2 YSYEKL. Written as DNA, the CDR3 is TGCGCCAGCAGCCAAGGCCGGGACAATGAAAAACTGTTTTTT. It is translated as CASSQGRDNEKLFF.

The J gene is TRBJ2-7, the V gene TRBV27, with a possible D match to TRBD2 (5 bases). This CDR3 contains 15 residues. CDR1 MNHEY and CDR2 SMNVEV come from the germline V gene (reference sequence). V lost 0 bases to trimming and J lost 3 bases, with 12 bases between them. The CDR3 protein is CASSLSSGLIYEQYF. CDR3 in DNA: TGTGCCAGCAGTTTATCTTCAGGACTGATCTACGAGCAGTACTTC.

The rearrangement uses TRBV19 and TRBJ1-1; the D is unclear. This CDR3 comprises 12 residues. The germline V and J ends were trimmed by 7 bases and 1 base, with 7 bases remaining between them. CDR1 is LNHDA and CDR2 is SQIVND in the germline V gene (reference sequence). The CDR3 here is CASTQQNTEAFF. The CDR3 DNA reads TGTGCCAGTACCCAGCAGAACACTGAAGCTTTCTTT. Supplemented by reference TRBV19 and TRBJ1-1, the full variable domain reads DGGITQSPKYLFRKEGQNVTLSCEQNLNHDAMYWYRQDPGQGLRLIYYSQIVNDFQKGDIAEGYSVSREKKESFPLTVTSAQKNPTAFYLCASTQQNTEAFFGQGTRLTVV.

The rearrangement joins TRBV5-1 to TRBJ2-5; 10 bases match TRBD2. The CDR3 has 15 amino acids. The germline CDR1 and CDR2 sequences are SGHRS and YFSETQ. V lost 2 bases and J lost 5; bases outside the gene matches: 6. The DNA of the CDR3 is TGCGCCAGCAGCTTCGCTAGCGGGGGCTCCGAGACCCAGTACTTC. Translation: CASSFASGGSETQYF.

V usage is TRBV30 and J usage is TRBJ2-7, with D maybe TRBD1 (5 bases). Germline values: CDR1 GTSNPN, CDR2 SVGIG (reference sequence). CDR3 length: 13 amino acids. Trimming took 0 bases from V and 2 from J, leaving 8 bases between them. In DNA, the CDR3 is TGTGCCTGGAGTGTAAGACAGACCTACGAGCAGTACTTC. It codes for CAWSVRQTYEQYF.

This chain joins TRBV6-6 and TRBJ1-2, with 9 bases identical to TRBD1. J gave up 7 bases and V 2 bases, and 11 bases lay outside the gene matches. There are 16 residues in the CDR3. Germline V gene lookup returns CDR1 MNHNY and CDR2 SVGAGI (reference sequence). CDR3 sequence reads: CASSYDPQGAVGGYTF. CDR3 nucleotides: TGTGCCAGCAGTTACGACCCACAGGGGGCAGTGGGTGGCTACACCTTC.

This clone was found a few times. This sequence joins TRBV9 and TRBJ2-7; 8 bases match TRBD1. The CDR3 covers 15 residues. Germline V lookup: CDR1 SGDLS, CDR2 YYNGEE. Trimming cost V 3 bases and J 3 bases; bases outside gene matches: 8. The CDR3 spells CASSAGTGSLYEQYF. For the CDR3, the DNA is TGTGCCAGCAGCGCAGGGACAGGTTCTCTCTACGAGCAGTACTTC.

In its sample, this clone was seen a few times. The chain employs TRBV30 and TRBJ1-2; no reliable D call. The V and J ends lost 0 bases and 8 bases respectively, with 13 bases between them. The CDR3 runs 13 residues. Germline assignment: CDR1 GTSNPN and CDR2 SVGIG (reference sequence). The CDR3 coding sequence is TGTGCCTGGAGTGTTGGGCAGGCCGGCGGCTACACCTTC. This translates into CAWSVGQAGGYTF.

The table lists this clone with a count of one. The chain has TRBV4-3 and TRBJ2-5, with 8 positions matching TRBD2. Germline CDR1 reads LGHNA; CDR2 reads YSLEER. The CDR3 has 16 amino acids. V dropped 0 bases and J dropped 4; count of bases not matched to a gene: 7. CDR3 bases: TGCGCCAGCAGCCAAGATACCAGCGGGGGAACAGAGACCCAGTACTTC. This encodes CASSQDTSGGTETQYF.

The V gene is TRBV30, the J gene TRBJ2-7; TRBD1 or TRBD2 may be the D gene (5 bases each). Germline V CDR1 and CDR2: GTSNPN, SVGIG (reference sequence). V lost 2 bases and J lost 6, with 11 bases in between. The CDR3 is 12 amino acids. The CDR3 sequence: CAWSFLGAEQYF. The CDR3 DNA is TGTGCCTGGAGTTTCCTCGGGGCCGAGCAGTACTTC.

The chain carries TRBV10-3 and TRBJ1-2; TRBD1 agrees at 7 bases. V lost 10 bases and J lost 5; bases outside the gene matches: 13. Germline V gives CDR1 ENHRY, CDR2 SYGVKD. The CDR3 has 14 residues. Here the CDR3 reads CATRSGDRGYGYTF. The CDR3 nucleotides read TGTGCCACTAGGTCTGGGGACAGAGGGTATGGCTACACCTTC.

V usage is TRBV2 and J usage is TRBJ1-5; 8 positions agree with TRBD1. This CDR3 contains 15 residues. After removal of 5 bases from V and 7 bases from J, the junction contained 10 bases not matched to a gene. Looked up from germline, CDR1 is SNHLY and CDR2 is FYNNEI. The CDR3 loop reads CASSPDREERQPQHF. Written as DNA, the CDR3 is TGTGCCAGCAGTCCGGACAGGGAAGAAAGACAGCCCCAGCATTTT.

The V gene is TRBV6-5, the J gene TRBJ2-7; D is possibly TRBD2 (6 bases). This CDR3 is built from 13 residues. The germline V gene has CDR1 MNHEY and CDR2 SVGAGI. V was pared by 5 bases and J by 1 base, with 9 bases between. The CDR3 bases are TGTGCCAGCAGTCAGGGACTTTCCTACGAGCAGTACTTC. Translated: CASSQGLSYEQYF.

This chain joins TRBV4-3 and TRBJ1-6; 9 positions match TRBD1. Trimming cost V 2 bases and J 8 bases; bases outside gene matches: 13. The CDR3 has 18 residues. The germline V gene has CDR1 LGHNA and CDR2 YSLEER. The chain's CDR3 is CASSQFHPGGQGDSPLHF. In nucleotides, the CDR3 is TGCGCCAGCAGCCAATTCCACCCCGGGGGACAGGGCGATTCACCCCTCCACTTT.

V gene TRBV7-2 combines with J gene TRBJ2-1; unclear D gene. Trimming cost V 3 bases and J 0 bases, with 9 bases left between them. CDR3 length equals 15 residues. Germline assignment: CDR1 SGHTA and CDR2 FQGNSA. CDR3 coding DNA: TGTGCCAGCAGCTTGTGGAGAAGCTCCTACAATGAGCAGTTCTTC. This translates into CASSLWRSSYNEQFF.